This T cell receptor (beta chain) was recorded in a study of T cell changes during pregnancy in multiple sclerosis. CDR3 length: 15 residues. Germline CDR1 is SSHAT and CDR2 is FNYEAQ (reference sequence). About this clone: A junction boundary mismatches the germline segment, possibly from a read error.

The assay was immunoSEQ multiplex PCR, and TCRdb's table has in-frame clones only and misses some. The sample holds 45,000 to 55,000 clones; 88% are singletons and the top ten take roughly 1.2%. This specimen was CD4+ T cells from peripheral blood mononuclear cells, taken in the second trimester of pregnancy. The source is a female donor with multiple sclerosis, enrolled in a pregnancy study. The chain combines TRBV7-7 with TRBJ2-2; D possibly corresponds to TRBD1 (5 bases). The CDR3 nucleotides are TGTGCTAGCAGCTCCCTCGGACAGAACACCGGGGAGCTGTTTTTT. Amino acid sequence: CASSSLGQNTGELFF.